Shown below are 13 T cell receptor beta chains from a single sample sequenced in a study of T cells in Graves' hyperthyroidism and ophthalmopathy. There were TCR beta CDR3 regions amplified from RNA transcripts. HTBI primers drove first-round RT-PCR of the TCR CDR3. Using its own MiXCR run on the multiplex PCR reads, TCRdb lists one record per CDR3 protein. This table holds more than 650,000 distinct CDR3 sequences, 14% found once. Material for sequencing was blood. Every receptor here comes from a young woman with Graves' hyperthyroidism.

This clonotype was picked up many times. The chain is built from TRBV11-2 and TRBJ2-7; TRBD1 matches at 7 bases. CDR1 and CDR2 (germline): SGHAT, FQNNGV. The V and J ends lost 3 bases and 9 bases, in that order; junction bases with no gene match: 2. The CDR3 contains 11 residues. CDR3 in amino acids: CASSFGTVQYF. DNA of the CDR3: TGTGCCAGCAGCTTCGGGACAGTGCAGTACTTC.

In its sample, this clonotype was seen many times. The rearrangement uses TRBV7-8 and TRBJ2-7; weak D call: TRBD2 (5 bases). Trimming cost V 3 bases and J 3 bases, with 18 bases left between them. The CDR3 runs 16 residues. Per the germline V gene, CDR1 is SGHVS and CDR2 is FQNEAQ. The CDR3 bases are TGTGCCAGCAGCTTTTCGGAGGACGACTACTTCTACGAGCAGTACTTC. Its translation is CASSFSEDDYFYEQYF.

The V and J genes are TRBV13 and TRBJ2-1; TRBD2 aligns across 7 bases. CDR1 is PRHDT and CDR2 is FYEKMQ in the germline V gene (reference sequence). This CDR3 has 18 amino acids. The trim removed 1 base at V and 2 bases at J, leaving 11 bases unmatched. CDR3 in DNA: TGTGCCAGCAGCTTAGAGAGAAGTAGCGGGCCAACCTACAATGAGCAGTTCTTC. Protein product: CASSLERSSGPTYNEQFF.

This clonotype has only a few counts. This chain links TRBV11-2 with TRBJ1-4, with D hard to call. Trimming took off 5 bases at V and 4 bases at J, with 14 bases between the two ends. Germline CDR1 and CDR2: SGHAT and FQNNGV. This CDR3 spans 15 amino acids. The CDR3 is CASSPSGGFNEKLFF. CDR3 in DNA: TGTGCCAGCAGCCCTAGTGGCGGATTTAATGAAAAACTGTTTTTT. The variable domain in full, completed from reference TRBV11-2 and TRBJ1-4, reads EAGVAQSPRYKIIEKRQSVAFWCNPISGHATLYWYQQILGQGPKLLIQFQNNGVVDDSQLPKDRFSAERLKGVDSTLKIQPAKLEDSAVYLCASSPSGGFNEKLFFGSGTQLSVL.

This clonotype was seen repeatedly, ten times or more. The V gene is TRBV20-1, the J gene TRBJ2-1; 9 nucleotides agree with TRBD2. Trimming cost V 1 base and J 9 bases; bases outside gene matches: 7. The CDR3 is 14 amino acids. Germline CDR1 and CDR2: DFQATT and SNEGSKA (reference sequence). The CDR3 region is CSARVSGRHVEQFF. The CDR3 region has the DNA TGCAGTGCTAGAGTCAGCGGGAGGCATGTTGAGCAGTTCTTC.

Comments on this clonotype: At one of its ends the junction is not consistent with the germline gene, which may arise from a read error. The chain combines TRBV6-2 or TRBV6-3 with TRBJ2-3, with D perhaps TRBD2 (6 bases). The CDR3 has 15 amino acids. CDR1 is MNHEY, CDR2 SVGEGT, per germline. The CDR3 reads CARVSTEGLVDTQYF. The DNA for the CDR3 is TGCGCCAGGGTTTCTACGGAGGGGCTAGTAGATACGCAGTATTTT.

The gene calls are TRBV29-1 and TRBJ2-5; TRBD2 matches at 11 bases. Germline V gene data show CDR1 as SQVTM and CDR2 as ANQGSEA. V trimming: 4 bases; J trimming: 5 bases; junction bases outside the gene matches: 9. This CDR3 spans 15 amino acids. The CDR3, as DNA: TGCAGCGTTGCATTCACTAGCGGGAGATCGGAGACCCAGTACTTC. As protein: CSVAFTSGRSETQYF.

This clonotype appeared a few times. The chain combines TRBV5-1 with TRBJ1-2; D is unclear. The V end was cut by 5 bases, the J end by 1 base, with 15 bases between. Germline V gene data show CDR1 as SGHRS and CDR2 as YFSETQ. The CDR3 contains 15 residues. The chain's CDR3 is CASRTHSNNNYGYTF. The CDR3 DNA sequence: TGCGCCAGCAGAACGCACAGCAACAATAACTATGGCTACACCTTC. The full variable domain, completed using reference TRBV5-1 and TRBJ1-2, is KAGVTQTPRYLIKTRGQQVTLSCSPISGHRSVSWYQQTPGQGLQFLFEYFSETQRNKGNFPGRFSGRQFSNSRSEMNVSTLELGDSALYLCASRTHSNNNYGYTFGSGTRLTVV.

The chain carries TRBV28 and TRBJ2-6; TRBD1 aligns across 12 bases. The CDR3 consists of 20 residues. V was pared by 4 bases and J by 2 bases, with 12 bases of the junction left unmatched. Germline CDR1 is MDHEN and CDR2 is SYDVKM. CDR3 region: CASSSQPGQGAGPGANVLTF. The CDR3 DNA sequence: TGTGCCAGCAGTTCACAACCGGGACAGGGGGCTGGTCCTGGGGCCAACGTCCTGACTTTC.

The chain has TRBV20-1 and TRBJ2-2, with D perhaps TRBD2 (5 bases). Trimming removed 1 base at V and 4 bases at J, with 7 bases between. The CDR3 loop spans 13 amino acids. Germline assignment: CDR1 DFQATT and CDR2 SNEGSKA (reference sequence). The CDR3 bases are TGCAGTGCTAGAGCGGGAAGCACCGGGGAGCTGTTTTTT. This sequence encodes CSARAGSTGELFF.

This clonotype was detected many times. This chain uses TRBV13 with TRBJ2-7; 7 positions agree with TRBD1. The CDR3 is made up of 15 amino acids. CDR1 and CDR2 from the germline V gene are PRHDT and FYEKMQ (reference sequence). V was pared by 5 bases and J by 1 base, with 8 bases of the junction left unmatched. The CDR3 here is CASSPGPGQSYEQYF. The CDR3 DNA is TGTGCCAGCAGCCCGGGACCGGGACAGTCCTACGAGCAGTACTTC.

This clonotype has a handful of counts. The rearrangement uses TRBV20-1 and TRBJ2-2; D uncertain. Germline CDR1 reads DFQATT; CDR2 reads SNEGSKA (reference sequence). This CDR3 has 12 residues. CDR3 bases: TGCGCCTGGCGGCCGAACACCGGGGAGCTGTTTTTT. Translating gives CAWRPNTGELFF.

The rearrangement joins TRBV7-9 to TRBJ2-2; no definite D call. There are 13 residues in the CDR3. The V gene's germline CDR1 is SEHNR and CDR2 FQNEAQ (reference sequence). With 2 bases removed from V and 7 bases from J, the gap between germline ends came to 8 bases. For the CDR3, the DNA is TGTGCCAGCAGCTTAACCACCGGCGGGGAGCTGTTTTTT. It yields the protein CASSLTTGGELFF.